Given below is one T cell receptor beta chain in context. The data were taken from a study of cytomegalovirus exposure and HLA in healthy donors. PCR involved 60 Vbeta and 13 Jbeta primers. TCRdb keeps only in-frame clones here, not all; method: immunoSEQ multiplex PCR. Of around 140,000 clones listed, approximately 82% are singletons. The receptor was derived from a man aged 25 to 40 in good health and CMV-seropositive. Sequences were obtained from PBMCs.

Here the CDR3 DNA reads TGTGCCAGCAGCCTCGGCGGTGAAAAACTGTTTTTT. It is translated as CASSLGGEKLFF. The chain combines TRBV5-5 with TRBJ1-4; the D is unclear. CDR1 is SGHKS and CDR2 is YYEKEE in the germline V gene (reference sequence). The CDR3 sequence is 12 residues long. V dropped 4 bases and J dropped 7 bases, with 8 bases sitting between them.